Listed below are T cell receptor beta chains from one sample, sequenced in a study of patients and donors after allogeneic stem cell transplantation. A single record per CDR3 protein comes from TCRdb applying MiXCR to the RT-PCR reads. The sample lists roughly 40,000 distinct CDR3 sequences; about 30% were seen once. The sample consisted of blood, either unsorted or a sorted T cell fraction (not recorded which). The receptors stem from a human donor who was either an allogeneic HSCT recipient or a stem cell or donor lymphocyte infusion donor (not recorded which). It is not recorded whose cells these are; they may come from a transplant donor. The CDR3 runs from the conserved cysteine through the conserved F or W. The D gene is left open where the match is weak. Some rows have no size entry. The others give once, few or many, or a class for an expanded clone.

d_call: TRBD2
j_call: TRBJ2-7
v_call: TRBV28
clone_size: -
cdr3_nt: TGTGCCAGCAGTCCCCGGACTAGCGGGTATCACATTTACGAGCAGTACTTC
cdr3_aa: CASSPRTSGYHIYEQYF

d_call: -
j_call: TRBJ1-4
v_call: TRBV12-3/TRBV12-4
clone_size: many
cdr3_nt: TGTGCCAGCGGACCGATTAATGAAAAACTGTTTTTT
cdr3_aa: CASGPINEKLFF

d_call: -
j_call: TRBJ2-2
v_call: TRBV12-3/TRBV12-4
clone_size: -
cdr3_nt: TGTGCCAGCAGTCGCCAAACTAACACCGGGGAGCTGTTTTTT
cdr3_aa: CASSRQTNTGELFF

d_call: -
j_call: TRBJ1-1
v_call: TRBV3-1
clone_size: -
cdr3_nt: TGTGCCAGCAGCCAATATCTGAACACTGAAGCTTTCTTT
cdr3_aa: CASSQYLNTEAFF

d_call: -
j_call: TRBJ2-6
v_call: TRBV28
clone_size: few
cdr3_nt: TGTGCCAGCAGTCCGACCACAGGGTCTGGGGCCAACGTCCTGACTTTC
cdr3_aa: CASSPTTGSGANVLTF

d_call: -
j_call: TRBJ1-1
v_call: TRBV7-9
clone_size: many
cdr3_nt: TGTGCCAGCGGCCAGATGAACACTGAAGCTTTCTTT
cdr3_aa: CASGQMNTEAFF

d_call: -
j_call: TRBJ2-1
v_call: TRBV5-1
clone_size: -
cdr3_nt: TGCGCCAGCAGCTCGGGGCCCCTCTACAATGAGCAGTTCTTC
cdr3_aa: CASSSGPLYNEQFF

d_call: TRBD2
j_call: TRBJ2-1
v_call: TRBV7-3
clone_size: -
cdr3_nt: TGTGCCAGCAGCTTAATAGCGGGCCTCAACAATGAGCAGTTCTTC
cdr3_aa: CASSLIAGLNNEQFF

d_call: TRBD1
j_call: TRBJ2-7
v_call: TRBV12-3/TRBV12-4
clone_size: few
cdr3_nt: TGTGCCAGCACCTTCCAGGGACAGAGCTACGAGCAGTACTTC
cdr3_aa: CASTFQGQSYEQYF

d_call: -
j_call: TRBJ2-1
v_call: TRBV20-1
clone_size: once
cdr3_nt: TGCAGTGCCCGGGGCAACAATGAGCAGTTCTTC
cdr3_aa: CSARGNNEQFF

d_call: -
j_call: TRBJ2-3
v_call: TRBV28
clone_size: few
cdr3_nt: TGTGCCAGCAGCTACTCACAGTCCCCCACAGATACGCAGTATTTT
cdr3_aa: CASSYSQSPTDTQYF

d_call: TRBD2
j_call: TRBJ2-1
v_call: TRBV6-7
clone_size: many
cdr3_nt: TGTGCCAGCAGTTACTCGAAAGGTAGCGGGATAAAGGATAACAATGAGCAGTTCTTC
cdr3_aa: CASSYSKGSGIKDNNEQFF

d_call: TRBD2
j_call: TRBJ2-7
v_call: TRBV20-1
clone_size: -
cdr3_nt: TGCAGTGCTAGAGAATCGGCTAGCGGACCCTACGAGCAGTACTTC
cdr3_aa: CSARESASGPYEQYF

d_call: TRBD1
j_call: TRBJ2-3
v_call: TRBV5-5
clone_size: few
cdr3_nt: TGTGCCAGCAGCTTGCGCAGGGGGCAGGGGACAGATACGCAGTATTTT
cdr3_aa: CASSLRRGQGTDTQYF

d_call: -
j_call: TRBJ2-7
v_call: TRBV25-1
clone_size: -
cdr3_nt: TGTGCCAGCAGTCCGAGAGGAAAGGGGTCCCACGAGCAGTACTTC
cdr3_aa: CASSPRGKGSHEQYF

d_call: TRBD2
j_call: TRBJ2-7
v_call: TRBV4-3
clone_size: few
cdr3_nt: TGCGCCAGCAGCCGCGGACTAGCGGGATCCTACGAGCAGTACTTC
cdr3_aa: CASSRGLAGSYEQYF

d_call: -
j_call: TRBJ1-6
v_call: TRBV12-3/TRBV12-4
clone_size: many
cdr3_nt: TGTGCCAGCAGTTTAATACAGGCAAATTCACCCCTCCACTTT
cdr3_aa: CASSLIQANSPLHF

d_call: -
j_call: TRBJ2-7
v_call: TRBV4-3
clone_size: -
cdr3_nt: TGCGCCAGCAGCCAAGATACCTTCATCTACGAGCAGTACTTC
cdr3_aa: CASSQDTFIYEQYF

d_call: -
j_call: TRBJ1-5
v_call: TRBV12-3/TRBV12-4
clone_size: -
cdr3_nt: TGTGCCAGCAGTTCCCGCCGGGCTTGGGGTCAGCCCCAGCATTTT
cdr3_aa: CASSSRRAWGQPQHF

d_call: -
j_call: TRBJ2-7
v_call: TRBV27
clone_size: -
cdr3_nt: TGTGCCAGCAGTGGGGGTGGGTTTGGGTCCGAGCAGTACTTC
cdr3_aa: CASSGGGFGSEQYF

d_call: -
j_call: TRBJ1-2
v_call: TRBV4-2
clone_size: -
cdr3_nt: TGTGCCAGCAGCCAAGAACGATCAGTTGGCTACACCTTC
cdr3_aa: CASSQERSVGYTF

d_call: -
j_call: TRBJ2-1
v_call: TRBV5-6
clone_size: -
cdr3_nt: TGTGCCAGCAGCTTGGTGGGGCTAGTGGTCAATGAGCAGTTCTTC
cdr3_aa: CASSLVGLVVNEQFF

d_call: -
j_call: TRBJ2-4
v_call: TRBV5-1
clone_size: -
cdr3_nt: TGCGCCAGCAGAATGGGCGAAGCCAAAAACATTCAGTACTTC
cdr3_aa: CASRMGEAKNIQYF

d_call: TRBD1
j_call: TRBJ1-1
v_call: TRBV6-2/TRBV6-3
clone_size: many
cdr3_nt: TGTGCCAGCAAGGACAGGGGTGAAGCTTTCTTT
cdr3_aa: CASKDRGEAFF

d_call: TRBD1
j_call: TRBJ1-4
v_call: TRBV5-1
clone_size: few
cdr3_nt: TGCGCCAGCAGCTCCCGGAGGGACAGCTATAATGAAAAACTGTTTTTT
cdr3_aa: CASSSRRDSYNEKLFF

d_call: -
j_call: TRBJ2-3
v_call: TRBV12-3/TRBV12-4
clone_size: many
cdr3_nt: TGTGCCAGCAGTTACTTCATAGGGATCGCGGGAGATACGCAGTATTTT
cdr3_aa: CASSYFIGIAGDTQYF

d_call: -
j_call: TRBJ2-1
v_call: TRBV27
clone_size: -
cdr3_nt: TGTGCCAGCAGTTGGGGCATGTCCCTGAGCTCCTACAATGAGCAGTTCTTC
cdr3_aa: CASSWGMSLSSYNEQFF

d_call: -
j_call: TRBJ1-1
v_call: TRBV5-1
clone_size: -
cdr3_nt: TGCGCCAGCAGCTTGGAAGGACGGATGAACACTGAAGCTTTCTTT
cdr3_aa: CASSLEGRMNTEAFF

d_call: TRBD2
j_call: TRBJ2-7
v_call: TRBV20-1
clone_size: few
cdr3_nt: TGCAGTGCCCCTCCCGTTAGCGGGAGTTCTGAGCAGTACTTC
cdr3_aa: CSAPPVSGSSEQYF

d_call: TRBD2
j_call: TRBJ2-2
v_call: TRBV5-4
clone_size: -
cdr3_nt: TGTGCCAGCAGCGGGGGACTAGCAGGGAACACCGGGGAGCTGTTTTTT
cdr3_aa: CASSGGLAGNTGELFF

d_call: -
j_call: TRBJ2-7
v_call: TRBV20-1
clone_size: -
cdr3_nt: TGCAGTGCTAGGGACGCGAGAAACTACGGGCAGTACTTC
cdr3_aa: CSARDARNYGQYF

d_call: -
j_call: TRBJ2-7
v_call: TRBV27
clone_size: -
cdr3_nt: TGTGCCAGTTCCAAGGGCCTCGAGCAGTACTTC
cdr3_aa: CASSKGLEQYF

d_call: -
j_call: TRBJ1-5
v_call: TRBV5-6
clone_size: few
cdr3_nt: TGTGCCAGCAGCTTGTCTGGGAAGGGACAGCCCCAGCATTTT
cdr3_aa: CASSLSGKGQPQHF

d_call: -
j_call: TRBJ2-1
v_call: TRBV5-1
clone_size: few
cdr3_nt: TGCGCCAGCAGCCCTAGCTCCTACAATGAGCAGTTCTTC
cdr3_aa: CASSPSSYNEQFF

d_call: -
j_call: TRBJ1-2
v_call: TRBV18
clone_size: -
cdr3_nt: TGTGCCAGCTCATCTATCTCAGGGGATGGCTACACCTTC
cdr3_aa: CASSSISGDGYTF